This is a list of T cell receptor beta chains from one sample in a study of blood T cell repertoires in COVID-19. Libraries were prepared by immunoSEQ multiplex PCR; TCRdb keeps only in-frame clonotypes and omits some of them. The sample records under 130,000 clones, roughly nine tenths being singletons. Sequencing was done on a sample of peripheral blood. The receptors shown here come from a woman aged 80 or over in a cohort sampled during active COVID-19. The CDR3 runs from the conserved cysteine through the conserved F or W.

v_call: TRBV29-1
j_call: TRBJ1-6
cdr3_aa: CSVALGSSYNSPLHF

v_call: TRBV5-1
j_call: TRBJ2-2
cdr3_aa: CASSLGRGLAGTGELFF

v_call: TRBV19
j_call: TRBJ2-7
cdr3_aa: CASRSRLAGDKDEQYF

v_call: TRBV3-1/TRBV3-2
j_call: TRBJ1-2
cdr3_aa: CASSQGSTLSYGYTF

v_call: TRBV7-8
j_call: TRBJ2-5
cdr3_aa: CASSRDSYQETQYF

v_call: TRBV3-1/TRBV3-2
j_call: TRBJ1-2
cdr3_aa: CASSQGTGYGYTF

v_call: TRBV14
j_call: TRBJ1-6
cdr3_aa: CASSQVQGADSPLHF

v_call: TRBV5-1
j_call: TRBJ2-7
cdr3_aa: CASSYLPGTTSSYEQYF

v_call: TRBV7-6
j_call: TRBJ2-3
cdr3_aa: CASSFDGTGSTDTQYF

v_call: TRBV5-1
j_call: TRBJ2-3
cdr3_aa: CASSFGQGNTDTQYF

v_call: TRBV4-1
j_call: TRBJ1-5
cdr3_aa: CASSQGRDRYSNQPQHF

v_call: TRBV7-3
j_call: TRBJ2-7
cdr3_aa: CASSQRGSYEQYF

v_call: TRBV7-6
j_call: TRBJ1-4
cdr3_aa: CASSRGTGLSNEKLFF

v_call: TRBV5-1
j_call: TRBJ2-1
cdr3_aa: CASSLVGASSYNEQFF

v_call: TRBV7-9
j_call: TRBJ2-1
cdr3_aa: CASSSGTGSNEQFF

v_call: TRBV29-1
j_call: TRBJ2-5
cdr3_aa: CSVLGGAGETQYF

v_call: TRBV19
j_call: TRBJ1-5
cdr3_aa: CASSFRTGRDQPQHF

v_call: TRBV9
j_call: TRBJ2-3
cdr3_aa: CASSVDSGGQATDTQYF

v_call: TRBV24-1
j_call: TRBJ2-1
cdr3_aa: CATSGQGTINEQFF

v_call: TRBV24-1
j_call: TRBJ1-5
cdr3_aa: CATSDASGFNQPQHF

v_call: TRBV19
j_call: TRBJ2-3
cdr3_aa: CASSMDRTRTDTQYF

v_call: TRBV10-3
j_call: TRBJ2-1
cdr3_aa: CAISGGADSEQFF

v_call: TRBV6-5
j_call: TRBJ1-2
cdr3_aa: CASRTGQGEAGYTF

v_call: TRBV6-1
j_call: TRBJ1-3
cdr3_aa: CASSEVWTGPLSGNTIYF

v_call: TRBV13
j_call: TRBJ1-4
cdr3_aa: CASSVRGPNEKLFF